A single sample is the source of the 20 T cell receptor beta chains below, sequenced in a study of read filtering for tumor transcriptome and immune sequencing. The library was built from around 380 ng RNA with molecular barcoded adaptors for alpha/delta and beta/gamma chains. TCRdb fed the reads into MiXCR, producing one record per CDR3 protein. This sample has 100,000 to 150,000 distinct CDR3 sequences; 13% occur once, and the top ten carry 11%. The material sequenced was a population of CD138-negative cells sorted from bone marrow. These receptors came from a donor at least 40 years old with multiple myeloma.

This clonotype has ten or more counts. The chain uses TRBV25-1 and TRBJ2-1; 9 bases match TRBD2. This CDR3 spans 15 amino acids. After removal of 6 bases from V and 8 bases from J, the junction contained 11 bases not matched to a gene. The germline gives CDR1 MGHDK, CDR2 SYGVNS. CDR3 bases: TGTGCCAGCAGCGATCTAGCGGGAAACCCCCATGAGCAGTTCTTC. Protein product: CASSDLAGNPHEQFF.

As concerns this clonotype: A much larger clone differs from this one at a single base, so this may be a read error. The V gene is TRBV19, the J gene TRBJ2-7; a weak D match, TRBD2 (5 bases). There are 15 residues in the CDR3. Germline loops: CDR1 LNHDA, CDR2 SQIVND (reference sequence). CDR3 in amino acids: CAGSIDAGAGYEQYF. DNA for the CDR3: TGTGCCGGTAGTATAGACGCGGGCGCGGGCTACGAGCAGTACTTC.

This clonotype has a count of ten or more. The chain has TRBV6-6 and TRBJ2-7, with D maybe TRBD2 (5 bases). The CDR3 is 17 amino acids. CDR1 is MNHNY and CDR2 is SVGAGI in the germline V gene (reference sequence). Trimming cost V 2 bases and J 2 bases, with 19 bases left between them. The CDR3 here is CASSYTTPERIPYEQYF. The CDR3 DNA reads TGTGCCAGCAGTTACACAACCCCGGAGCGGATACCCTACGAGCAGTACTTC.

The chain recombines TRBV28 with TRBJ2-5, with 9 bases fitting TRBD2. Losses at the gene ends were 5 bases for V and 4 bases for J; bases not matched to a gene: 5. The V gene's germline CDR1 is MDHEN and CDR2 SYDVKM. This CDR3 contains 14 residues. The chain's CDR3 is CASSPSGTLETQYF. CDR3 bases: TGTGCCAGCAGTCCTAGCGGGACATTAGAGACCCAGTACTTC.

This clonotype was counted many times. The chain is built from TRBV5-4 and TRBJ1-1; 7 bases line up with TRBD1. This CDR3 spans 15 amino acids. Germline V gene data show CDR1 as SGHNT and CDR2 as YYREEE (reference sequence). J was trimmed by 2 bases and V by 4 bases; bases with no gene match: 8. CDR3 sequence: CASSRPGQHNTEAFF. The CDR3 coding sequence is TGTGCCAGCAGCAGACCGGGACAGCATAACACTGAAGCTTTCTTT.

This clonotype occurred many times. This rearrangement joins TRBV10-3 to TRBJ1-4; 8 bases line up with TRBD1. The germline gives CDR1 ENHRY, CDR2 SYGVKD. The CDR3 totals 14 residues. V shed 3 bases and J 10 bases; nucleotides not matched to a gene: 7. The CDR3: CAISDPGQGGKLFF. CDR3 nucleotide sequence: TGTGCCATCAGTGACCCCGGACAGGGAGGAAAACTGTTTTTT.

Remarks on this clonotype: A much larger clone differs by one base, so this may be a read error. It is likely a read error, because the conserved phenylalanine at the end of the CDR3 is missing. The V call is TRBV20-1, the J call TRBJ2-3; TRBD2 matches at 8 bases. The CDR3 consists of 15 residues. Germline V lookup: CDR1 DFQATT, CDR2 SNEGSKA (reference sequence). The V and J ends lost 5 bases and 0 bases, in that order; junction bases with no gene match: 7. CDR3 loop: CSAGVRGGSTDTQYL. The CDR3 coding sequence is TGCAGTGCTGGAGTACGGGGGGGGAGCACAGATACGCAGTATCTT.

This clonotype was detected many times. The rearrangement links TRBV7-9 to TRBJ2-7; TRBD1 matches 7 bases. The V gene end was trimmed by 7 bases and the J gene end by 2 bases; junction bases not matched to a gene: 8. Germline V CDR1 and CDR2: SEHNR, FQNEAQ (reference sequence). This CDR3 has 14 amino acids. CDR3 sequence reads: CASTLGTDPYEQYF. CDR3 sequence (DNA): TGTGCCAGCACCCTAGGGACAGATCCCTACGAGCAGTACTTC.

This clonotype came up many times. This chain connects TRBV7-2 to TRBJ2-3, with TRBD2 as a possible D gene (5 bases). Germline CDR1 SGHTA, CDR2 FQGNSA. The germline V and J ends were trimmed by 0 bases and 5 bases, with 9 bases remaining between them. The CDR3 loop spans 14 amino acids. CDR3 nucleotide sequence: TGTGCCAGCAGCTTAGCTTCTGGAGGAGATACGCAGTATTTT. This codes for CASSLASGGDTQYF. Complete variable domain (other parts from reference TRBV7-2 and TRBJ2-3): GAGVSQSPSNKVTEKGKDVELRCDPISGHTALYWYRQSLGQGLEFLIYFQGNSAPDKSGLPSDRFSAERTGGSVSTLTIQRTQQEDSAVYLCASSLASGGDTQYFGPGTRLTVL.

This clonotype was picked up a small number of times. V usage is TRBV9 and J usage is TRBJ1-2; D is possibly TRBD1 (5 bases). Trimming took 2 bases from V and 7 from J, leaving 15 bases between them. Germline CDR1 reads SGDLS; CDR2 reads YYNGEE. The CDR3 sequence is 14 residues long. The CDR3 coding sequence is TGTGCCAGCAGCGTGAGGGGTTGGGGGTCTGGCTACACCTTC. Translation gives CASSVRGWGSGYTF.

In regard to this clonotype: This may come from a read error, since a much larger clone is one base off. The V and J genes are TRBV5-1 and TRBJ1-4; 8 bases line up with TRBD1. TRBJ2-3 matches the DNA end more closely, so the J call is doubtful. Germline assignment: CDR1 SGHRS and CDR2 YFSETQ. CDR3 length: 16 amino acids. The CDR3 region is CASSPNPGQDTDAQYF. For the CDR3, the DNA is TGCGCCAGCAGCCCTAATCCGGGACAGGACACAGATGCGCAGTATTTT.

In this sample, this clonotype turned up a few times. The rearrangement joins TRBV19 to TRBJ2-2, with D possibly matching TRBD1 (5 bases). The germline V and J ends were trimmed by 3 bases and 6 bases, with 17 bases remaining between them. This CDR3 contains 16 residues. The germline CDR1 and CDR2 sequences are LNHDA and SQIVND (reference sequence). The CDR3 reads CASSMNEAMGPGELFF. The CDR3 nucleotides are TGTGCCAGTAGTATGAATGAGGCTATGGGGCCCGGGGAGCTGTTTTTT.

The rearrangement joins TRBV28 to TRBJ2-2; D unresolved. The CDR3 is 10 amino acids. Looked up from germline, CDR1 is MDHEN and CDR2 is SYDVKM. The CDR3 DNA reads TGTACCACTCGAACTAGGGAGCTGTTTTTT. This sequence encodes CTTRTRELFF.

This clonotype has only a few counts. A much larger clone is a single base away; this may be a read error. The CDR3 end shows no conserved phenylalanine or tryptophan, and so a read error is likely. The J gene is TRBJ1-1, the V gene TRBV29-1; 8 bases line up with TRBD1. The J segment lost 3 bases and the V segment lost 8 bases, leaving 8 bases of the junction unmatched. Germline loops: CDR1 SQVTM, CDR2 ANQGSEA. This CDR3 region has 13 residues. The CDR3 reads CSSGQGADTEAFS. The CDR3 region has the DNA TGCAGCTCGGGCCAGGGGGCTGACACTGAAGCTTTCTCT.

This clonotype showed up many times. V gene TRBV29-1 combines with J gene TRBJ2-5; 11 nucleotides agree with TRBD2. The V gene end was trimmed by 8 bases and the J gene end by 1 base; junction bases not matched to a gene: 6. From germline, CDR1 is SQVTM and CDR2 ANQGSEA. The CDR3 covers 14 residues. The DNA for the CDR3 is TGCAGCTCATCCGGGACTAGCGGCCAAGAGACCCAGTACTTC. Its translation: CSSSGTSGQETQYF. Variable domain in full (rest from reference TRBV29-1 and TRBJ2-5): SAVISQKPSRDICQRGTSLTIQCQVDSQVTMMFWYRQQPGQSLTLIATANQGSEATYESGFVIDKFPISRPNLTFSTLTVSNMSPEDSSIYLCSSSGTSGQETQYFGPGTRLLVL.

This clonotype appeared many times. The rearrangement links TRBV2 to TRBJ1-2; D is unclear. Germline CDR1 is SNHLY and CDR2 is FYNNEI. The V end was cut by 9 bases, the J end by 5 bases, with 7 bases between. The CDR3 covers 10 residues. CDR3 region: CASNRYGYTF. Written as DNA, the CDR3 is TGTGCCAGTAATCGGTATGGCTACACCTTC. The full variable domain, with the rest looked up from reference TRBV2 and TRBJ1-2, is EPEVTQTPSHQVTQMGQEVILRCVPISNHLYFYWYRQILGQKVEFLVSFYNNEISEKSEIFDDQFSVERPDGSNFTLKIRSTKLEDSAMYFCASNRYGYTFGSGTRLTVV.

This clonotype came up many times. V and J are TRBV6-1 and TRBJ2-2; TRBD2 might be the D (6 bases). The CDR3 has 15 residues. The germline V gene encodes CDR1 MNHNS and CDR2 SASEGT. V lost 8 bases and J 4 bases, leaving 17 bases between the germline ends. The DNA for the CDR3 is TGTGCCAGCCACCTATGGGGGGATGGCACCGGGGAGCTGTTTTTT. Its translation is CASHLWGDGTGELFF.

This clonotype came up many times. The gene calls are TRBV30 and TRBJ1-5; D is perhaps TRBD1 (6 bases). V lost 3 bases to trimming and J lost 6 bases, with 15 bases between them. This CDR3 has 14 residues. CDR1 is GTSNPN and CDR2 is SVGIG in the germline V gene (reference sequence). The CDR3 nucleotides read TGTGCCTGGAGCCAGAGGGGGGTATTTCAGCCCCAGCATTTT. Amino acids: CAWSQRGVFQPQHF.

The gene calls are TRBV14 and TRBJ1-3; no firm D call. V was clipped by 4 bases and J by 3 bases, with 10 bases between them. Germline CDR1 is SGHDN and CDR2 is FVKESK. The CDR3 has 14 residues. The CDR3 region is CASSLELRGNTIYF. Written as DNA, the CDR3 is TGTGCCAGCAGCCTCGAGTTGCGTGGAAACACCATATATTTT.

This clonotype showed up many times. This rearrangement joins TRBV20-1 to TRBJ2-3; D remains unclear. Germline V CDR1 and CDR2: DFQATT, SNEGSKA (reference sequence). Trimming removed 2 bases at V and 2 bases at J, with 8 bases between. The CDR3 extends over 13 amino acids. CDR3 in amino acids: CSARQPYTDTQYF. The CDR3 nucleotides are TGCAGTGCTAGACAGCCTTACACAGATACGCAGTATTTT.